These 8 T cell receptor beta chains came from one sample sequenced in a study of control samples from healthy donors and cancer patients. Profiling relied on immunoSEQ multiplex PCR, and the TCRdb table lists in-frame clones only, not all of them. The sample lists over 150,000 clones, around 87% occurring once. The sample taken for sequencing was blood. All receptors come from a woman in her 50s in good health.

The rearrangement joins TRBV5-5 to TRBJ1-2; D unresolved. The CDR3 length is 14 residues. V was shortened by 0 bases and J by 5 bases, with 11 bases between the two germline ends. Germline CDR1 and CDR2: SGHKS and YYEKEE (reference sequence). The CDR3 DNA is TGTGCCAGCAGCTTGGGTCTGCTCTCTTATGGCTACACCTTC. This codes for CASSLGLLSYGYTF.

The chain is built from TRBV9 and TRBJ1-5, with D maybe TRBD1 (5 bases). The length of the CDR3 is 15 residues. Trimming took 0 bases from V and 3 from J, leaving 10 bases between them. Germline loops: CDR1 SGDLS, CDR2 YYNGEE. CDR3 sequence reads: CASSVEGLNNQPQHF. CDR3 in DNA: TGTGCCAGCAGCGTAGAGGGGTTGAACAATCAGCCCCAGCATTTT.

The gene calls are TRBV19 and TRBJ1-1; D possibly corresponds to TRBD1 (5 bases). Germline V gene data show CDR1 as LNHDA and CDR2 as SQIVND (reference sequence). V lost 8 bases and J 4 bases, leaving 14 bases between the germline ends. The CDR3 covers 13 residues. For the CDR3, the DNA is TGTGCCAGTTGCACGGGGGGAGGCACTGAAGCTTTCTTT. The encoded protein is CASCTGGGTEAFF.

The rearrangement joins TRBV6-5 to TRBJ2-1; 11 bases line up with TRBD2. Trimming at V came to 0 bases and at J to 5 bases, leaving 0 bases not matched to a gene. Germline lookup yields CDR1 MNHEY and CDR2 SVGAGI. The CDR3 has 15 residues. CDR3: CASSYSGLADNEQFF. The CDR3 DNA reads as TGTGCCAGCAGTTACTCGGGACTAGCGGACAATGAGCAGTTCTTC.

The chain joins TRBV2 to TRBJ2-2; D is perhaps TRBD1 or TRBD2 (5 bases each). Germline loops: CDR1 SNHLY, CDR2 FYNNEI. V lost 7 bases, J lost 0 bases, and 18 bases lay in between. CDR3 length: 17 amino acids. CDR3 protein: CASIWGSGTPNTGELFF. Here the CDR3 DNA reads TGTGCCAGCATCTGGGGATCGGGGACCCCGAACACCGGGGAGCTGTTTTTT.

DNA for the CDR3: TGCGCCAGCGCCCCCCATACCAGGGCCCAAGAGACCCAGTACTTC. Its protein product is CASAPHTRAQETQYF. The rearrangement links TRBV4-3 to TRBJ2-5; TRBD1 is a possible D gene (5 bases). Per the germline V gene, CDR1 is LGHNA and CDR2 is YSLEER. Trimming left V 8 bases short and J 1 base short, with 17 bases between. CDR3 length equals 15 residues.

The V and J genes are TRBV19 and TRBJ1-5; tentative D call: TRBD1 (5 bases). Germline-derived CDR1 and CDR2 are LNHDA and SQIVND (reference sequence). The length of the CDR3 is 15 residues. V was trimmed by 5 bases and J by 2 bases, leaving 13 bases between them. Here the CDR3 reads CASSRAGDGNQPQHF. The CDR3 nucleotides read TGTGCCAGTAGTCGGGCCGGGGACGGCAATCAGCCCCAGCATTTT.

This chain connects TRBV19 to TRBJ1-1, with TRBD1 as a possible D gene (6 bases). The CDR3 is 15 residues long. V dropped 5 bases and J dropped 2 bases, with 15 bases sitting between them. Per germline, CDR1 LNHDA and CDR2 SQIVND (reference sequence). The CDR3 protein is CASSSPGQLNTEAFF. The CDR3 DNA reads TGTGCCAGTAGTTCCCCCGGACAGTTAAACACTGAAGCTTTCTTT.